The source of this T cell receptor beta chain is a study of CD8+CD57+ T cells in acquired aplastic anemia. Study context: DNA per sorted CD4+ or CD8+ sample ranged about 0.19 to 30 ug, averaging approximately 3.1 ug.

Germline V gene lookup returns CDR1 SQVTM and CDR2 ANQGSEA. Deletions cut 1 base from V and 2 bases from J, with 8 bases between. The CDR3 sequence is 13 residues long. The study profiled TCR beta VDJ and CDR3 using genomic DNA as template. TCRdb analysed the reads with MiXCR anew, one entry per CDR3 protein. The repertoire includes about 200,000 distinct CDR3 sequences, roughly 60% of them detected once, and roughly three fifths sits in the top ten. All sequencing subjects had displayed CD8+CD57+ cell expansion on flow cytometry. Patients, without exception, had severe acquired aplastic anemia. The rearrangement links TRBV29-1 to TRBJ2-5, with D unclear. Sequenced: sorted CD4+, CD8+, or CD8+CD57+ T cells (not recorded which) from PBMCs. The receptor comes from a human donor with aplastic anemia. The CDR3 nucleotides read TGCAGCGTTGAAGGACACGGACAAGAGACCCAGTACTTC. Translated, it gives CSVEGHGQETQYF.